This entry lists 19 T cell receptor beta chains sequenced from one sample in a study of T cell changes during pregnancy in multiple sclerosis. Profiled with immunoSEQ multiplex PCR; TCRdb holds only in-frame clones, not every one. The data show around 80,000 clones, with about 94% seen just once and about 0.99% held by the top ten. Sequenced material: peripheral blood, taken in the second trimester of pregnancy. All receptors come from a female donor in good health, enrolled as a control in a pregnancy study.

Here the CDR3 reads CASSIRASNEKLFF. The CDR3 coding sequence is TGTGCCAGCAGTATCAGGGCCTCTAATGAAAAACTGTTTTTT. The rearrangement links TRBV27 to TRBJ1-4, with a weak D call TRBD1 (5 bases). Germline values: CDR1 MNHEY, CDR2 SMNVEV (reference sequence). V dropped 5 bases and J dropped 3 bases, with 10 bases sitting between them. The CDR3 spans 14 residues.

This chain uses TRBV11-2 with TRBJ2-5, with TRBD1 as a possible D gene (5 bases). This CDR3 is built from 15 residues. Trimming pared 1 base from V and 2 bases from J, leaving 11 bases between. Germline CDR1 SGHAT, CDR2 FQNNGV. The CDR3 DNA reads TGTGCCAGCAGCTTAGGTTCCGACAGACAAGAGACCCAGTACTTC. The encoded protein is CASSLGSDRQETQYF. Using reference TRBV11-2 and TRBJ2-5 for the parts outside the CDR3, the full variable domain is EAGVAQSPRYKIIEKRQSVAFWCNPISGHATLYWYQQILGQGPKLLIQFQNNGVVDDSQLPKDRFSAERLKGVDSTLKIQPAKLEDSAVYLCASSLGSDRQETQYFGPGTRLLVL.

The chain employs TRBV7-7 and TRBJ2-5; tentatively, D is TRBD2 (6 bases). V shed 1 base and J shed 1 base, with 10 bases lying between them. This CDR3 region has 15 residues. The germline V gene encodes CDR1 SSHAT and CDR2 FNYEAQ (reference sequence). The CDR3: CASSLDGSPQETQYF. In DNA, the CDR3 is TGTGCCAGCAGCTTAGACGGGAGCCCCCAAGAGACCCAGTACTTC.

The rearrangement uses TRBV18 and TRBJ2-1, with 7 bases identical to TRBD1. Germline V lookup: CDR1 KGHSH, CDR2 LQKENI. V dropped 3 bases and J dropped 6; count of bases not matched to a gene: 14. This CDR3 comprises 17 residues. The chain's CDR3 is CASSPEGTAAPSNEQFF. The CDR3 DNA follows: TGTGCCAGCTCACCCGAAGGGACAGCCGCTCCAAGCAATGAGCAGTTCTTC.

This clone was seen just once. V gene TRBV4-1 combines with J gene TRBJ2-7, with a possible D match to TRBD1 (6 bases). Germline V CDR1 and CDR2: MGHRA, YSYEKL. The length of the CDR3 is 16 residues. The V end lost 3 bases, the J end lost 6 bases, and 21 bases lay between the germline ends. The CDR3 reads CASSHKIRQEGSEQYF. The DNA for the CDR3 is TGCGCCAGCAGCCACAAGATAAGACAGGAAGGTAGCGAGCAGTACTTC.

V gene TRBV28 combines with J gene TRBJ2-1; 7 positions match TRBD1. V lost 5 bases and J lost 3; bases outside the gene matches: 10. The CDR3 totals 16 residues. From germline, CDR1 is MDHEN and CDR2 SYDVKM. CDR3 loop: CASSKVPGQLYNEQFF. The CDR3 coding sequence is TGTGCCAGCAGTAAGGTGCCGGGACAGCTCTACAATGAGCAGTTCTTC. The complete variable domain, with remaining parts taken from reference TRBV28 and TRBJ2-1, reads DVKVTQSSRYLVKRTGEKVFLECVQDMDHENMFWYRQDPGLGLRLIYFSYDVKMKEKGDIPEGYSVSREKKERFSLILESASTNQTSMYLCASSKVPGQLYNEQFFGPGTRLTVL.

This chain uses TRBV5-6 with TRBJ2-5, with 10 bases matching TRBD2. The J segment lost 5 bases and the V segment lost 3 bases, leaving 13 bases of the junction unmatched. The CDR3 consists of 17 residues. Germline CDR1 reads SGHDT; CDR2 reads YYEEEE. The CDR3 loop is CASSSNLGEAGGETQYF. The CDR3, as DNA: TGTGCCAGCAGCTCCAACCTGGGGGAAGCGGGAGGGGAGACCCAGTACTTC.

The chain carries TRBV19 and TRBJ1-3; D is perhaps TRBD1 (6 bases). The CDR3 totals 14 residues. The germline CDR1 and CDR2 sequences are LNHDA and SQIVND (reference sequence). The germline V and J ends were trimmed by 7 bases and 3 bases, with 13 bases remaining between them. This CDR3 is CASTEGQIGNTIYF. Written as DNA, the CDR3 is TGTGCCAGTACTGAAGGACAGATTGGAAACACCATATATTTT.

This sequence joins TRBV28 and TRBJ1-3, with D perhaps TRBD1 (6 bases). Germline V gives CDR1 MDHEN, CDR2 SYDVKM. This CDR3 has 15 residues. The V gene lost 6 bases and the J gene lost 0 bases, with 12 bases spanning the gap. The CDR3: CASSSGQLSGNTIYF. The CDR3 nucleotides read TGTGCCAGCAGCTCGGGACAACTCTCTGGAAACACCATATATTTT.

The rearrangement uses TRBV28 and TRBJ1-3, with 7 bases lining up with TRBD1. The V gene's germline CDR1 is MDHEN and CDR2 SYDVKM. J lost 7 bases, V lost 6 bases, and 6 bases had no gene match. The CDR3 length is 13 residues. CDR3 DNA sequence: TGTGCCAGCAGCTCAGGGACAGTGAACACCATATATTTT. Its translation: CASSSGTVNTIYF.

This rearrangement joins TRBV13 to TRBJ2-7; 9 bases match TRBD2. This CDR3 has 15 amino acids. Germline CDR1 and CDR2: PRHDT and FYEKMQ (reference sequence). The V and J ends lost 5 bases and 1 base, in that order; junction bases with no gene match: 6. The CDR3 DNA is TGTGCCAGCAGCCCACGGACTAGCGCGTCCTACGAGCAGTACTTC. Protein sequence: CASSPRTSASYEQYF.

The chain couples TRBV25-1 to TRBJ2-5; 8 bases line up with TRBD1. There are 15 residues in the CDR3. J was trimmed by 2 bases and V by 4 bases; bases with no gene match: 6. The germline V gene has CDR1 MGHDK and CDR2 SYGVNS. CDR3 in DNA: TGTGCCAGCAGTGGCAGGGGGCTCCGACAAGAGACCCAGTACTTC. The encoded protein is CASSGRGLRQETQYF.

CDR3 region: CASSQGGGYTGELFF. The CDR3, as DNA: TGTGCCAGCAGCCAAGGTGGGGGGTACACCGGGGAGCTGTTTTTT. This chain joins TRBV2 and TRBJ2-2; a weak D match, TRBD2 (6 bases). V was shortened by 6 bases and J by 3 bases, with 14 bases between the two germline ends. CDR3 length: 15 residues. The germline V gene encodes CDR1 SNHLY and CDR2 FYNNEI.

The chain is built from TRBV2 and TRBJ2-5; no firm D call. Trimming left V 3 bases short and J 5 bases short, with 10 bases between. This CDR3 is 13 amino acids long. CDR1 SNHLY and CDR2 FYNNEI come from the germline V gene. The CDR3 is CASSELLRETQYF. The CDR3 nucleotides read TGTGCCAGCAGTGAGCTCTTGCGGGAGACCCAGTACTTC.

The chain links TRBV6-4 to TRBJ2-6, with 9 bases matching TRBD2. V was clipped by 4 bases and J by 3 bases; unmatched bases: 13. The length of the CDR3 is 19 residues. Germline V lookup: CDR1 MRHNA, CDR2 SNTAGT. CDR3 in DNA: TGTGCCAGCAGTGTCCCTCGGCGGGAGGGACCCATTGGGGCCAACGTCCTGACTTTC. It translates to CASSVPRREGPIGANVLTF.

The chain uses TRBV6-5 and TRBJ1-1, with a weak D call TRBD1 (5 bases). CDR3 length: 14 residues. The germline V and J ends were trimmed by 2 bases and 3 bases, with 10 bases remaining between them. CDR1 is MNHEY and CDR2 is SVGAGI in the germline V gene. DNA for the CDR3: TGTGCCAGCAGTTACGCGGAGGGGTACACTGAAGCTTTCTTT. This gives the protein CASSYAEGYTEAFF.

This chain links TRBV6-5 with TRBJ1-2; a weak D match, TRBD1 (5 bases). CDR1 and CDR2 from the germline V gene are MNHEY and SVGAGI. V lost 7 bases, J lost 8 bases, and 23 bases lay in between. This CDR3 has 15 residues. The CDR3 DNA sequence: TGTGCCAGCACTGACATGACAGATTGGCTTGGCGGCTACACCTTC. This codes for CASTDMTDWLGGYTF.

This chain joins TRBV7-8 and TRBJ2-7; D is perhaps TRBD1 (7 bases). The CDR3 spans 14 residues. V lost 5 bases and J 5 bases, leaving 16 bases between the germline ends. Germline CDR1 and CDR2: SGHVS and FQNEAQ. In DNA form, the CDR3 reads TGTGCCAGCAGCCTCGGACAGGAGGGGCACGAGCAGTACTTC. Protein sequence: CASSLGQEGHEQYF.

J is TRBJ2-7 and V is TRBV11-2, with 9 bases that match TRBD1. J was trimmed by 4 bases and V by 0 bases; bases with no gene match: 4. The CDR3 contains 15 residues. Germline V CDR1 and CDR2: SGHAT, FQNNGV. CDR3 in amino acids: CASSLDYRGPYEQYF. The CDR3 DNA follows: TGTGCCAGCAGCTTAGATTACAGGGGGCCTTACGAGCAGTACTTC. The full variable domain, in which reference TRBV11-2 and TRBJ2-7 provide the parts outside the CDR3, is EAGVAQSPRYKIIEKRQSVAFWCNPISGHATLYWYQQILGQGPKLLIQFQNNGVVDDSQLPKDRFSAERLKGVDSTLKIQPAKLEDSAVYLCASSLDYRGPYEQYFGPGTRLTVT.